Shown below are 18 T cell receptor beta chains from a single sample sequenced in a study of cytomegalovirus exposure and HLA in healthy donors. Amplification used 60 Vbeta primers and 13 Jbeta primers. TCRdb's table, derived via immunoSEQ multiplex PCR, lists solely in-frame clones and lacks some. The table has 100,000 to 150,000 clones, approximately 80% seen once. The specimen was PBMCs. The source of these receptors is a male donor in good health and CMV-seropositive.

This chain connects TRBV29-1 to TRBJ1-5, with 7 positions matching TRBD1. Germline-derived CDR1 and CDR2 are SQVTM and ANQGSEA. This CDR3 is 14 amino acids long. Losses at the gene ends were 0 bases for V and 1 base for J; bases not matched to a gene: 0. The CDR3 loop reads CSVEDRGSNQPQHF. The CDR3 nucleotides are TGCAGCGTTGAAGACAGGGGGAGCAATCAGCCCCAGCATTTT.

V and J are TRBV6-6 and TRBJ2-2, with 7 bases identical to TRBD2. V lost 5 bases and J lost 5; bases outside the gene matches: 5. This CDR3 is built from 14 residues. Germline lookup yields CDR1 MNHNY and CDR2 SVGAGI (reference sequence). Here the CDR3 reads CASSPSGGTGELFF. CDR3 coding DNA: TGTGCCAGCAGTCCCTCCGGGGGGACCGGGGAGCTGTTTTTT.

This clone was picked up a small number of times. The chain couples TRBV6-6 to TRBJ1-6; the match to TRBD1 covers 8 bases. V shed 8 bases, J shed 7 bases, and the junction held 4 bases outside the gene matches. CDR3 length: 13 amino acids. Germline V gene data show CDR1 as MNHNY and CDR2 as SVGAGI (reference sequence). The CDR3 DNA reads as TGTGCCAGCCAGGACAGGGCAAATTCACCCCTCCACTTT. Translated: CASQDRANSPLHF.

The CDR3 reads CAISESARVRSNQPQHF. CDR3 nucleotide sequence: TGTGCCATCAGTGAGTCAGCCAGGGTACGGAGCAATCAGCCCCAGCATTTT. The V gene is TRBV10-3, the J gene TRBJ1-5; D possibly corresponds to TRBD1 (5 bases). V was pared by 0 bases and J by 1 base, with 13 bases between. The CDR3 has 17 amino acids. From germline, CDR1 is ENHRY and CDR2 SYGVKD.

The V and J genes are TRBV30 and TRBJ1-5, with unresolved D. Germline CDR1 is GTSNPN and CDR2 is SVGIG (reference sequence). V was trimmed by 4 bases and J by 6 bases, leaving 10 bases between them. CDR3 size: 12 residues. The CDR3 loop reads CAWNRVGQPQHF. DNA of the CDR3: TGTGCCTGGAACAGAGTTGGTCAGCCCCAGCATTTT.

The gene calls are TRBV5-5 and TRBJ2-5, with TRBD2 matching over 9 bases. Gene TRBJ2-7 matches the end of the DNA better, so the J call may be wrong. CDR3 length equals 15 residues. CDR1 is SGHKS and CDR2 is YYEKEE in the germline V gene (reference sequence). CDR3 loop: CASSLGGTSPYEQYF. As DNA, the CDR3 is TGTGCCAGCAGCTTGGGAGGGACTAGCCCTTACGAGCAGTACTTC.

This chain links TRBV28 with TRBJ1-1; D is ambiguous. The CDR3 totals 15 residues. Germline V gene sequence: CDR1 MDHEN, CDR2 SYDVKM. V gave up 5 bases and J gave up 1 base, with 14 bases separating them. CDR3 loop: CASSTPRRGNTEAFF. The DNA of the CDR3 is TGTGCCAGCAGTACACCTCGCCGGGGGAACACTGAAGCTTTCTTT.

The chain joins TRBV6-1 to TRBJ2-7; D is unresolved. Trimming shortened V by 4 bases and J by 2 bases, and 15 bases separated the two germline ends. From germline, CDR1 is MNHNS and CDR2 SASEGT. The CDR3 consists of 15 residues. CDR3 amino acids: CASSAQSTQPYEQYF. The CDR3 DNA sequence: TGTGCCAGCAGTGCACAATCGACTCAACCCTACGAGCAGTACTTC.

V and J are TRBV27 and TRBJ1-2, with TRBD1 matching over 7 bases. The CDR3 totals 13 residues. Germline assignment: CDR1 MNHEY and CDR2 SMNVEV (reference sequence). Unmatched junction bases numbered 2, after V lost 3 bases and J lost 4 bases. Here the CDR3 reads CASSFRDSYGYTF. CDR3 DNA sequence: TGTGCCAGCAGTTTCCGGGACAGCTATGGCTACACCTTC.

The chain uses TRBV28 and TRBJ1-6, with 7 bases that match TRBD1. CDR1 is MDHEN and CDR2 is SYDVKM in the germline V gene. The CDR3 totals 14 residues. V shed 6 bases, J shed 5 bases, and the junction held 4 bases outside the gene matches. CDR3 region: CASRIQGHNSPLHF. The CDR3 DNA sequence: TGTGCCAGCAGGATACAGGGGCATAATTCACCCCTCCACTTT.

The CDR3 loop is CASSQDPAGGYEQYF. In nucleotides, the CDR3 is TGTGCCAGCAGCCAAGATCCAGCGGGGGGTTACGAGCAGTACTTC. The chain recombines TRBV4-2 with TRBJ2-7; TRBD2 aligns across 9 bases. The CDR3 consists of 15 residues. Germline loops: CDR1 LGHNA, CDR2 YNFKEQ. The V gene end was trimmed by 0 bases and the J gene end by 4 bases; junction bases not matched to a gene: 4.

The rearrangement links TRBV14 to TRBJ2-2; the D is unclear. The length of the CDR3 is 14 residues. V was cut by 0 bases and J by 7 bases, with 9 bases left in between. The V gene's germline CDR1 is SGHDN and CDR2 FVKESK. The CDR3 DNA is TGTGCCAGCAGCCAAGAGGTCGCGTTCGGGGAGCTGTTTTTT. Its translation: CASSQEVAFGELFF.

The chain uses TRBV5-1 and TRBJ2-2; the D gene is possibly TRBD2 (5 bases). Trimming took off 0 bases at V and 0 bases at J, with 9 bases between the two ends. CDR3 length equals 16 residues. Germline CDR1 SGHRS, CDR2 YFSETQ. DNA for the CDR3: TGCGCCAGCAGCTTGGTTTCGGGGTCGAACACCGGGGAGCTGTTTTTT. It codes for CASSLVSGSNTGELFF.

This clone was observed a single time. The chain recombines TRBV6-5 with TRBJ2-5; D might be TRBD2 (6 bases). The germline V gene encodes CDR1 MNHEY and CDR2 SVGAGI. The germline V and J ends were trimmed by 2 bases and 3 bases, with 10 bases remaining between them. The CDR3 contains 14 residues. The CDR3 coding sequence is TGTGCCAGCAGTTACGGCACGGGAGAAGAGACCCAGTACTTC. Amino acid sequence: CASSYGTGEETQYF.

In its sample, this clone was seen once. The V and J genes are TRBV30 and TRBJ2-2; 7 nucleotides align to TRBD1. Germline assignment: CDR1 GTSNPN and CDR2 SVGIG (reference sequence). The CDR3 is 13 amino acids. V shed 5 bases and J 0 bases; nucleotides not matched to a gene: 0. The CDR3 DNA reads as TGTGCCTGGGGGACAGCGAACACCGGGGAGCTGTTTTTT. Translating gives CAWGTANTGELFF.

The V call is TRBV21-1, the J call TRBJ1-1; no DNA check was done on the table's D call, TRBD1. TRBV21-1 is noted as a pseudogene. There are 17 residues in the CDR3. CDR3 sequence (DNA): TGTGCCAGCAGCCATCAGGGTCTAGACTTGATGAACACTGAAGCTTTCTTT. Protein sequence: CASSHQGLDLMNTEAFF.

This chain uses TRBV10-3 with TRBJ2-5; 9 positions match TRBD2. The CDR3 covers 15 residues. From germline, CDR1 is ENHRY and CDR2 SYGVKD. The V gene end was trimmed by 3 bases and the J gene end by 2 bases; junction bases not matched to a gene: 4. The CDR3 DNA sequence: TGTGCCATCAGTGACCCCCTAGCGGGACAAGAGACCCAGTACTTC. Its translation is CAISDPLAGQETQYF.

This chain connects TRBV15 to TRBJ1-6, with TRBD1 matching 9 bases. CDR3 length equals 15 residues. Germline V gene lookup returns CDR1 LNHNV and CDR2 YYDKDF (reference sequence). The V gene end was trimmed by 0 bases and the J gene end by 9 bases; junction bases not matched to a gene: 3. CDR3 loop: CATSREQGAGSPLHF. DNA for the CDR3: TGTGCCACCAGCAGAGAACAGGGGGCTGGTTCACCCCTCCACTTT.